The T cell receptor (beta chain) described here comes from a study of blood T cell repertoires in COVID-19. Whole-study context: COVID-19 samples, acute and convalescent, were from the United States, Italy and Spain. From T cells, B-cell-depleted T cells, or PBMCs came the material, which was cDNA or gDNA.

As handled by the study authors: Using reference gene primer amplification, nucleated cell counts were estimated. The protocol was immunoSEQ multiplex PCR, while the TCRdb copy is restricted to in-frame clones and leaves out a portion. V, J and clone size reflect that table, while D and trimming were determined from the DNA. The sample lists 50,000 to 70,000 clones; 78% were seen once. V lost 2 bases and J 1 base, leaving 12 bases between the germline ends. Germline V gives CDR1 MGHRA, CDR2 YSYEKL. This CDR3 region has 15 residues. In this sample, this clone turned up once. The sequencing input was peripheral blood. The chain couples TRBV4-1 to TRBJ2-7; TRBD1 is a possible D gene (6 bases). This receptor was obtained from a human donor in a cohort sampled during active COVID-19. The CDR3 protein is CASSQRQGSSYEQYF. The CDR3 nucleotides read TGCGCCAGCAGCCAAAGGCAGGGGTCATCCTACGAGCAGTACTTC.